A single sample is the source of the 29 T cell receptor beta chains below, sequenced in a study of T cells after yellow fever vaccination. In TCRdb, the 5' RACE reads were re-called with MiXCR into one record per CDR3 protein. The sample contains hundreds of thousands of distinct CDR3 sequences, around 12% of which appear only once. Sample: CD4+ T cells sorted from PBMCs, taken 15 days after the yellow fever booster vaccination. The receptors derive from a man in his late teens or twenties who received the YFV17D yellow fever vaccine.

The chain joins TRBV4-2 to TRBJ2-5, with 8 bases fitting TRBD2. Germline trimming cut 5 bases from V and 5 bases from J; bases unmatched to any gene: 7. The CDR3 spans 14 residues. Germline V gene lookup returns CDR1 LGHNA and CDR2 YNFKEQ. DNA for the CDR3: TGTGCCAGCAGCACTGGACTAGCCACGGAGACCCAGTACTTC. It yields the protein CASSTGLATETQYF.

The chain links TRBV7-9 to TRBJ2-7; D gene ambiguous. The CDR3 contains 15 residues. Trimming cost V 1 base and J 5 bases, with 15 bases left between them. CDR1 SEHNR and CDR2 FQNEAQ come from the germline V gene (reference sequence). CDR3 sequence reads: CASSLGRARVHEQYF. The CDR3 DNA is TGTGCCAGCAGCTTAGGTCGGGCCAGAGTCCACGAGCAGTACTTC.

This rearrangement joins TRBV6-6 to TRBJ2-1, with D possibly being TRBD1 (6 bases). The CDR3 is 15 residues long. Germline V gene lookup returns CDR1 MNHNY and CDR2 SVGAGI (reference sequence). V lost 4 bases and J 5 bases, leaving 15 bases between the germline ends. The CDR3 nucleotides read TGTGCCAGCAGTTCTTTACAGGGCTTCGACAATGAGCAGTTCTTC. This sequence encodes CASSSLQGFDNEQFF.

This clonotype was seen a handful of times. The V and J genes are TRBV12-3 or TRBV12-4 and TRBJ2-3; D unresolved. Deletions cut 5 bases from V and 2 bases from J, with 14 bases between. This CDR3 comprises 15 residues. In DNA, the CDR3 is TGTGCCAGCAGTGCCTCCCTTTGGGACACAGATACGCAGTATTTT. Translating gives CASSASLWDTDTQYF.

The V gene is TRBV6-5, the J gene TRBJ1-1, with TRBD1 matching 7 bases. CDR3 length equals 13 residues. Germline-derived CDR1 and CDR2 are MNHEY and SVGAGI. Trimming removed 2 bases from V and 7 bases from J; junction bases left unmatched: 4. CDR3 region: CASSYIRQGEAFF. The CDR3 DNA reads TGTGCCAGCAGTTACATTAGACAGGGTGAAGCTTTCTTT.

This clonotype was seen a few times. The chain joins TRBV30 to TRBJ2-2; D is ambiguous. CDR3 length: 11 amino acids. Looked up from germline, CDR1 is GTSNPN and CDR2 is SVGIG (reference sequence). V lost 3 bases to trimming and J lost 5 bases, with 4 bases between them. DNA of the CDR3: TGTGCCTGGAGCGGGACCGGGGAGCTGTTTTTT. Its translation: CAWSGTGELFF.

This clonotype was detected a few times. The V gene is TRBV7-9, the J gene TRBJ2-7; D might be TRBD2 (7 bases). CDR1 is SEHNR, CDR2 FQNEAQ, per germline (reference sequence). The CDR3 covers 13 residues. V dropped 2 bases and J dropped 6 bases, with 11 bases sitting between them. The CDR3 reads CASSLRGAGEQYV. The CDR3 DNA sequence: TGTGCCAGCAGCTTACGGGGGGCGGGCGAGCAGTACGTC.

The chain carries TRBV12-3 or TRBV12-4 and TRBJ2-5, with 7 bases fitting TRBD2. The CDR3 is made up of 13 amino acids. V was clipped by 3 bases and J by 9 bases; unmatched bases: 7. CDR3 coding DNA: TGTGCCAGCAGTTTCGGGACTAAGGTGCCCCAGTACTTC. Protein: CASSFGTKVPQYF.

J is TRBJ2-7 and V is TRBV27, with D perhaps matching TRBD2 (6 bases). The CDR3 has 15 amino acids. Germline V gene lookup returns CDR1 MNHEY and CDR2 SMNVEV (reference sequence). The ends were cut back, 0 bases at V and 3 bases at J, with 12 bases in the middle. DNA for the CDR3: TGTGCCAGCAGTTTATCGTTAAACGGGGGCTACGAGCAGTACTTC. Its protein is CASSLSLNGGYEQYF.

The V gene is TRBV4-1, the J gene TRBJ1-4; 7 bases are shared with TRBD1. This CDR3 spans 14 amino acids. The trim removed 4 bases at V and 17 bases at J, leaving 16 bases unmatched. Per the germline V gene, CDR1 is MGHRA and CDR2 is YSYEKL. CDR3 loop: CASSLTGTNEKPFF. The CDR3 coding sequence is TGCGCCAGCAGCCTGACAGGGACTAATGAAAAACCTTTTTTT.

There are a few counts of this clonotype. The CDR3 sequence is CASSSHRDLAKNIQYF. As DNA, the CDR3 is TGTGCCAGCAGTTCTCACAGGGACCTAGCCAAAAACATTCAGTACTTC. This chain joins TRBV6-5 and TRBJ2-4, with D possibly TRBD1 on 6 matching bases. Trimming stripped 4 bases from V and 0 bases from J, with 13 bases between. The CDR3 totals 16 residues. CDR1 and CDR2 from the germline V gene are MNHEY and SVGAGI.

This clonotype was counted a few times. The V call is TRBV4-1, the J call TRBJ1-6; no reliable D call. This CDR3 spans 14 amino acids. From germline, CDR1 is MGHRA and CDR2 YSYEKL. The V and J ends lost 8 bases and 3 bases respectively, with 11 bases between them. Here the CDR3 reads CASGYSFYNSPLHF. The CDR3 region has the DNA TGCGCCAGCGGGTACAGTTTCTATAATTCACCCCTCCACTTT.

There are many counts of this clonotype. The chain employs TRBV5-1 and TRBJ1-6; 9 positions match TRBD1. With V trimmed by 5 bases and J by 6 bases, 6 bases remained unmatched. The CDR3 totals 15 residues. Germline CDR1 reads SGHRS; CDR2 reads YFSETQ. The chain's CDR3 is CASSFGQGSNSPLHF. The CDR3 DNA reads TGCGCCAGCAGTTTCGGACAGGGGAGTAATTCACCCCTCCACTTT.

This clonotype was recorded at least ten times. V usage is TRBV19 and J usage is TRBJ1-2; no clear D gene. V was pared by 3 bases and J by 2 bases, with 7 bases between. This CDR3 has 13 residues. Looked up from germline, CDR1 is LNHDA and CDR2 is SQIVND (reference sequence). This CDR3 is CASSMRQNYGYTF. In nucleotides, the CDR3 is TGTGCCAGTAGTATGCGGCAAAACTATGGCTACACCTTC.

This clonotype occurred many times. The chain employs TRBV12-3 or TRBV12-4 and TRBJ1-3; D gene ambiguous. The V and J ends lost 9 bases and 0 bases respectively, with 15 bases between them. The CDR3 is made up of 15 amino acids. The CDR3 is CASTTQMLSGNTIYF. Here the CDR3 DNA reads TGTGCCAGTACTACCCAGATGCTCTCTGGAAACACCATATATTTT.

This sequence joins TRBV6-2 or TRBV6-3 and TRBJ1-2; 8 bases align to TRBD1. V was pared by 4 bases and J by 4 bases, with 8 bases of the junction left unmatched. CDR3 length equals 15 residues. Looked up from germline, CDR1 is MNHEY and CDR2 is SVGEGT. CDR3 in amino acids: CASSSPGQGLYGYTF. CDR3 DNA: TGTGCCAGCAGTTCCCCCGGACAGGGACTCTATGGCTACACCTTC.

This rearrangement joins TRBV27 to TRBJ2-6; D call uncertain. Trimming cost V 4 bases and J 0 bases, with 10 bases left between them. CDR3 size: 16 residues. The germline V gene has CDR1 MNHEY and CDR2 SMNVEV (reference sequence). The CDR3 is CASSSTGNSGANVLTF. The CDR3 coding sequence is TGTGCCAGCAGTTCAACCGGCAACTCTGGGGCCAACGTCCTGACTTTC. The full variable domain, in which reference TRBV27 and TRBJ2-6 provide the parts outside the CDR3, is EAQVTQNPRYLITVTGKKLTVTCSQNMNHEYMSWYRQDPGLGLRQIYYSMNVEVTDKGDVPEGYKVSRKEKRNFPLILESPSPNQTSLYFCASSSTGNSGANVLTFGAGSRLTVL.

At least ten counts were recorded for this clonotype. The V gene is TRBV5-1, the J gene TRBJ2-3; a possible D gene is TRBD2 (5 bases). The V gene lost 3 bases and the J gene lost 0 bases, with 8 bases spanning the gap. Per the germline V gene, CDR1 is SGHRS and CDR2 is YFSETQ. CDR3 length equals 14 residues. This CDR3 is CASSSGYSTDTQYF. In DNA, the CDR3 is TGCGCCAGCAGCTCGGGATACAGCACAGATACGCAGTATTTT.

This clonotype was seen more than once but under ten times. V gene TRBV5-1 combines with J gene TRBJ1-1; 8 bases line up with TRBD1. The germline V gene has CDR1 SGHRS and CDR2 YFSETQ. The trim removed 3 bases at V and 0 bases at J, leaving 7 bases unmatched. The CDR3 runs to 16 residues. CDR3 nucleotides: TGCGCCAGCAGCTCGACGGGACAGGTCATGAACACTGAAGCTTTCTTT. This gives the protein CASSSTGQVMNTEAFF.

The chain has TRBV7-9 and TRBJ2-2, with 8 bases identical to TRBD2. V shed 5 bases, J shed 11 bases, and the junction held 13 bases outside the gene matches. The CDR3 extends over 15 amino acids. Per the germline V gene, CDR1 is SEHNR and CDR2 is FQNEAQ (reference sequence). Written as DNA, the CDR3 is TGTGCCAGCAGCGAGACTAGCGCCACGCCTCCAGAGCTGTTTTTT. Protein sequence: CASSETSATPPELFF. Together with reference TRBV7-9 and TRBJ2-2, the CDR3 gives the full variable domain: DTGVSQNPRHKITKRGQNVTFRCDPISEHNRLYWYRQTLGQGPEFLTYFQNEAQLEKSRLLSDRFSAERPKGSFSTLEIQRTEQGDSAMYLCASSETSATPPELFFGEGSRLTVL.

The CDR3 DNA reads as TGTGCCAGCCGTCTGGACAGGGACTCCTACGAGCAGTACTTC. Translation gives CASRLDRDSYEQYF. The V call is TRBV5-4, the J call TRBJ2-7; 8 bases agree with TRBD1. V shed 7 bases and J 0 bases; nucleotides not matched to a gene: 6. CDR1 and CDR2 from the germline V gene are SGHNT and YYREEE (reference sequence). This CDR3 spans 14 amino acids.

The rearrangement uses TRBV12-3 or TRBV12-4 and TRBJ2-3; TRBD2 aligns across 8 bases. The CDR3 covers 16 residues. V shed 3 bases and J 2 bases; nucleotides not matched to a gene: 7. This chain's CDR3 is CASSFGGVLSTDTQYF. CDR3 bases: TGTGCCAGCAGTTTCGGGGGGGTCCTATCCACAGATACGCAGTATTTT.

The rearrangement joins TRBV19 to TRBJ2-5; D possibly corresponds to TRBD1 (5 bases). V lost 4 bases, J lost 0 bases, and 6 bases lay in between. The CDR3 length is 13 residues. Germline V gene sequence: CDR1 LNHDA, CDR2 SQIVND (reference sequence). The CDR3 bases are TGTGCCAGTAGTAAGACAGACCAAGAGACCCAGTACTTC. Amino acid sequence: CASSKTDQETQYF.

The chain joins TRBV7-9 to TRBJ2-5; the D gene is possibly TRBD1 (5 bases). Trimming removed 2 bases at V and 5 bases at J, with 12 bases between. Germline CDR1 and CDR2: SEHNR and FQNEAQ (reference sequence). The CDR3 contains 14 residues. DNA of the CDR3: TGTGCCAGCAGCTTATTTCTAGGGGTGGAGACCCAGTACTTC. Its protein product is CASSLFLGVETQYF.

In its sample, this clonotype was seen a few times. The chain is built from TRBV12-3 or TRBV12-4 and TRBJ2-7; 11 bases match TRBD1. V lost 5 bases, J lost 6 bases, and 0 bases stayed unmatched. This CDR3 comprises 12 residues. The CDR3 region has the DNA TGTGCCAGCAGTGGGACAGGGGGCGAGCAGTACGTC. Translation gives CASSGTGGEQYV.

The chain employs TRBV5-1 and TRBJ2-2, with D unresolved. This CDR3 contains 14 residues. Trimming pared 5 bases from V and 6 bases from J, leaving 14 bases between. Germline lookup yields CDR1 SGHRS and CDR2 YFSETQ. The CDR3 spells CASRTVTFSGELFF. The CDR3 DNA reads TGCGCCAGCAGGACCGTTACATTTTCCGGGGAGCTGTTTTTT. The whole variable domain, filled in from reference TRBV5-1 and TRBJ2-2, reads KAGVTQTPRYLIKTRGQQVTLSCSPISGHRSVSWYQQTPGQGLQFLFEYFSETQRNKGNFPGRFSGRQFSNSRSEMNVSTLELGDSALYLCASRTVTFSGELFFGEGSRLTVL.

This clonotype was counted ten times or more. This chain links TRBV5-1 with TRBJ1-5; 7 bases are shared with TRBD1. Per the germline V gene, CDR1 is SGHRS and CDR2 is YFSETQ. The V and J ends lost 5 bases and 6 bases, in that order; junction bases with no gene match: 8. The CDR3 sequence is 14 residues long. The CDR3 DNA follows: TGCGCCAGCAGAACCGACAGGGAGGCTCAGCCCCAGCATTTT. Translating gives CASRTDREAQPQHF.

V gene TRBV28 combines with J gene TRBJ2-2; D call uncertain. This CDR3 has 15 residues. The germline V gene encodes CDR1 MDHEN and CDR2 SYDVKM. V was trimmed by 3 bases and J by 6 bases, leaving 14 bases between them. The CDR3 region is CASSLLGGLAGELFF. The CDR3 DNA sequence: TGTGCCAGCAGTTTGTTGGGCGGATTGGCCGGGGAGCTGTTTTTT.

The rearrangement joins TRBV12-3 or TRBV12-4 to TRBJ2-1, with 8 bases identical to TRBD2. Trimming took 6 bases from V and 7 from J; bases not matched to a gene: 11. The CDR3 consists of 15 residues. In nucleotides, the CDR3 is TGTGCCAGCAGCGACCGGGGACTAGGAAGGAATGAGCAGTTCTTC. Protein: CASSDRGLGRNEQFF.